This TCR beta chain was profiled in a study of CD8+CD57+ T cells in acquired aplastic anemia. About this clonotype itself: Its antigen remains unknown.

CD8+CD57+ cell expansion had been shown by flow cytometry in patients chosen for sequencing. Germline lookup yields CDR1 DFQATT and CDR2 SNEGSKA (reference sequence). J was trimmed by 1 base and V by 8 bases; bases with no gene match: 5. The CDR3 contains 13 residues. TCR beta VDJ combinations and CDR3 sequences were profiled from genomic DNA. TCRdb reanalysed the reads using MiXCR and keeps one entry per CDR3 protein. The table has 90,000 to 150,000 distinct CDR3 sequences, under 65% seen once. Broader study findings: Simpson's diversity of CD8+ cells was not significantly different in patients compared with controls.

Sequenced: sorted CD4+, CD8+, or CD8+CD57+ T cells (not recorded which) from PBMCs. J is TRBJ2-3 and V is TRBV20-1; the match to TRBD2 covers 8 bases. The receptor's source is a human donor with aplastic anemia. CDR3 sequence reads: CSSAGGRTDTQYF. CDR3 coding DNA: TGCAGTTCCGCGGGGGGCCGCACAGATACGCAGTATTTT.